What follows are 4 T cell receptor beta chains derived from one specimen sequenced in a study of cytomegalovirus exposure and HLA in healthy donors. Both 60 Vbeta primers and 13 Jbeta primers went into the PCR. Profiling relied on immunoSEQ multiplex PCR, and the TCRdb table lists in-frame clones only, not all of them. The sample lists about 130,000 clones, about 78% occurring once. The sequencing input was PBMCs. The receptors derive from a man over 45 in good health and CMV-seronegative.

The V gene is TRBV14, the J gene TRBJ2-3; 8 bases match TRBD2. This CDR3 is built from 14 residues. CDR1 is SGHDN and CDR2 is FVKESK in the germline V gene. The trim removed 4 bases at V and 1 base at J, leaving 1 base unmatched. The CDR3 is CASSPGGGTDTQYF. CDR3 in DNA: TGTGCCAGCAGCCCCGGGGGGGGCACAGATACGCAGTATTTT.

V gene TRBV6-5 combines with J gene TRBJ2-2; possibly TRBD1 for D (5 bases). The CDR3 has 15 amino acids. Germline V gene data show CDR1 as MNHEY and CDR2 as SVGAGI. The germline V and J ends were trimmed by 7 bases and 4 bases, with 16 bases remaining between them. CDR3 in DNA: TGTGCCAGCAAGCCTACAGGCTCAGTCACCGGGGAGCTGTTTTTT. This sequence encodes CASKPTGSVTGELFF.

The chain is built from TRBV30 and TRBJ2-2; TRBD2 is a possible D gene (6 bases). CDR3 size: 12 residues. Germline CDR1 and CDR2: GTSNPN and SVGIG (reference sequence). V dropped 1 base and J dropped 7 bases, with 7 bases sitting between them. CDR3 sequence reads: CAWSEGGGELFF. The DNA of the CDR3 is TGTGCCTGGAGTGAGGGAGGCGGGGAGCTGTTTTTT.

This clone was seen once. This chain uses TRBV10-3 with TRBJ1-5; D not certain. CDR1 is ENHRY and CDR2 is SYGVKD in the germline V gene. There are 15 residues in the CDR3. Trimming removed 0 bases from V and 0 bases from J, with 6 bases in between. The CDR3 nucleotides read TGTGCCATCAGTGAGTCGTCGGTTAGCAATCAGCCCCAGCATTTT. Protein product: CAISESSVSNQPQHF.